These 25 T cell receptor beta chains came from one sample sequenced in a study of CD8+ T cells in alopecia areata. As to treatment: oral pan-JAK inhibitor, 5-10 mg twice daily. cDNA reverse transcribed from extracted RNA served as the sequencing template. Sequencing was performed with immunoSEQ multiplex PCR; in TCRdb, only in-frame clones are kept and a portion is missing. Among roughly 190,000 clones listed, 60% to 70% were seen once. The sequencing here drew on CD4+ T cells sorted from blood, taken at week 4, from a patient treated with tofacitinib. Receptors originate from a human donor with alopecia areata.

V usage is TRBV29-1 and J usage is TRBJ2-2; no clear D. The V end was cut by 4 bases, the J end by 7 bases, with 7 bases between. The CDR3 spans 11 residues. The germline gives CDR1 SQVTM, CDR2 ANQGSEA. CDR3 loop: CSVGVHGELFF. CDR3 nucleotides: TGCAGCGTTGGGGTCCACGGGGAGCTGTTTTTT.

This clone has at least ten counts. This chain connects TRBV5-4 to TRBJ2-1; 9 bases are shared with TRBD1. The CDR3 extends over 16 amino acids. The ends lost 3 bases at V and 5 bases at J; junction bases unmatched: 9. The germline V gene has CDR1 SGHNT and CDR2 YYREEE (reference sequence). The CDR3 spells CASSSVQGAPHNEQFF. The CDR3 coding sequence is TGTGCCAGCAGCTCTGTACAGGGGGCGCCCCACAATGAGCAGTTCTTC.

The gene calls are TRBV7-9 and TRBJ1-5, with D tentatively TRBD1 (5 bases). The V and J ends lost 1 base and 7 bases respectively, with 14 bases between them. The V gene's germline CDR1 is SEHNR and CDR2 FQNEAQ (reference sequence). The CDR3 runs 15 residues. DNA of the CDR3: TGTGCCAGCAGCTTAGTATTCGGGCAGGGACAGCCCCAGCATTTT. Its translation is CASSLVFGQGQPQHF.

The rearrangement links TRBV30 to TRBJ1-6, with TRBD1 matching over 7 bases. The V and J ends lost 2 bases and 7 bases, in that order; junction bases with no gene match: 8. Germline CDR1 GTSNPN, CDR2 SVGIG (reference sequence). The CDR3 sequence is 15 residues long. CDR3 bases: TGTGCCTGGAGTCTGGGAGGGGGCGCGAATTCACCCCTCCACTTT. Residues: CAWSLGGGANSPLHF.

This clone was detected only a few times. V is TRBV6-5 and J is TRBJ2-7; D uncertain. V was cut by 11 bases and J by 5 bases, with 13 bases left in between. CDR1 and CDR2 (germline): MNHEY, SVGAGI. This CDR3 is built from 11 residues. The CDR3 DNA is TGTGCCTCGGTGGGATTTGACGAGCAGTACTTC. Encoded protein: CASVGFDEQYF.

The CDR3 sequence is CASSQTGAGEKLFF. The CDR3 DNA sequence: TGCGCCAGCAGCCAAACAGGGGCAGGTGAAAAACTGTTTTTT. V gene TRBV4-1 combines with J gene TRBJ1-4; 7 bases fit TRBD1. V dropped 2 bases and J dropped 7; count of bases not matched to a gene: 4. The CDR3 runs 14 residues. Germline CDR1 and CDR2: MGHRA and YSYEKL.

This rearrangement joins TRBV29-1 to TRBJ1-5; D not certain. Trimming left V 6 bases short and J 9 bases short, with 12 bases between. CDR1 is SQVTM, CDR2 ANQGSEA, per germline. The CDR3 loop spans 11 amino acids. The CDR3 loop is CSVVSDGPQHF. The CDR3 coding sequence is TGCAGCGTCGTATCGGACGGGCCCCAGCATTTT.

V and J are TRBV5-6 and TRBJ1-2; D is ambiguous. CDR1 is SGHDT and CDR2 is YYEEEE in the germline V gene. The germline V and J ends were trimmed by 4 bases and 5 bases, with 12 bases remaining between them. This CDR3 region has 13 residues. In DNA, the CDR3 is TGTGCCAGCAGCCTACGTAGTGGGTATGGCTACACCTTC. This sequence encodes CASSLRSGYGYTF.

The chain uses TRBV25-1 and TRBJ1-2; D not certain. Per the germline V gene, CDR1 is MGHDK and CDR2 is SYGVNS. CDR3 size: 14 residues. V was trimmed by 4 bases and J by 1 base, leaving 10 bases between them. CDR3 DNA sequence: TGTGCCAGCAGTGGAGTTTCCGATAACTATGGCTACACCTTC. This codes for CASSGVSDNYGYTF.

This chain joins TRBV6-5 and TRBJ2-7; 7 bases align to TRBD2. With 2 bases clipped from V and 2 bases from J, the junction kept 6 bases outside the gene matches. Germline CDR1 MNHEY, CDR2 SVGAGI. The CDR3 spans 15 residues. The CDR3 DNA follows: TGTGCCAGCAGTTACCCAGGGAGGGGTACCTACGAGCAGTACTTC. Protein sequence: CASSYPGRGTYEQYF.

V is TRBV30 and J is TRBJ2-7, with D unresolved. Trimming shortened V by 0 bases and J by 1 base, and 10 bases separated the two germline ends. There are 14 residues in the CDR3. CDR1 is GTSNPN, CDR2 SVGIG, per germline (reference sequence). Here the CDR3 DNA reads TGTGCCTGGAGTGTAAACCTAGGGTCCTACGAGCAGTACTTC. This codes for CAWSVNLGSYEQYF.

The chain links TRBV6-6 to TRBJ1-3; D uncertain. CDR1 and CDR2 (germline): MNHNY, SVGAGI (reference sequence). Trimming removed 7 bases at V and 1 base at J, with 8 bases between. CDR3 length: 13 residues. CDR3: CASTLTSGNTIYF. The CDR3 DNA sequence: TGTGCCAGCACCCTGACGTCTGGAAACACCATATATTTT.

This clone turned up a few times. V gene TRBV5-1 combines with J gene TRBJ2-1, with 7 bases identical to TRBD2. Germline V CDR1 and CDR2: SGHRS, YFSETQ. CDR3 size: 15 residues. J lost 4 bases, V lost 1 base, and 5 bases had no gene match. The CDR3 spells CASSLSRERYNEQFF. In DNA, the CDR3 is TGCGCCAGCAGCTTGTCGCGGGAGAGGTACAATGAGCAGTTCTTC.

CDR3: CASSYSAGDTEAFF. CDR3 DNA sequence: TGTGCCAGCAGTTACTCAGCAGGGGACACTGAAGCTTTCTTT. The chain couples TRBV6-5 to TRBJ1-1; D may be TRBD1 (6 bases). CDR1 and CDR2 (germline): MNHEY, SVGAGI. The CDR3 length is 14 residues. V lost 0 bases and J 3 bases, leaving 8 bases between the germline ends.

V and J are TRBV4-1 and TRBJ2-5; tentatively, D is TRBD1 or TRBD2 (5 bases each). The germline V gene has CDR1 MGHRA and CDR2 YSYEKL. CDR3 length equals 16 residues. V was clipped by 0 bases and J by 2 bases, with 13 bases between them. CDR3 sequence (DNA): TGCGCCAGCAGCCAAGATCCTTCGAGGGGACAAGAGACCCAGTACTTC. This sequence encodes CASSQDPSRGQETQYF.

Note on this clone: The same CDR3 arises from other DNA sequences in this sample as well. CDR3 residues: CSVGPSGANVLTF. The DNA for the CDR3 is TGCAGCGTTGGCCCCTCTGGGGCCAACGTCCTGACTTTC. The rearrangement uses TRBV29-1 and TRBJ2-6; D is uncertain. Looked up from germline, CDR1 is SQVTM and CDR2 is ANQGSEA. This CDR3 spans 13 amino acids. V was trimmed by 4 bases and J by 0 bases, leaving 4 bases between them.

CDR3: CATSRDRGNGGELFF. CDR3 DNA sequence: TGTGCCACCAGCAGAGATAGAGGGAACGGCGGGGAGCTGTTTTTT. The chain uses TRBV15 and TRBJ2-2; possibly TRBD2 for D (5 bases). The germline CDR1 and CDR2 sequences are LNHNV and YYDKDF (reference sequence). V lost 0 bases to trimming and J lost 7 bases, with 12 bases between them. The CDR3 loop spans 15 amino acids.

V is TRBV2 and J is TRBJ2-1, with D unclear. The length of the CDR3 is 15 residues. V dropped 1 base and J dropped 0 bases, with 7 bases sitting between them. The germline V gene has CDR1 SNHLY and CDR2 FYNNEI. CDR3 amino acids: CASSEEPRSYNEQFF. The CDR3 DNA sequence: TGTGCCAGCAGTGAAGAGCCTCGCTCCTACAATGAGCAGTTCTTC.

This clone was recorded once. V is TRBV5-6 and J is TRBJ1-6; the match to TRBD1 covers 9 bases. After removal of 5 bases from V and 0 bases from J, the junction contained 9 bases not matched to a gene. The CDR3 contains 18 residues. Germline V gene lookup returns CDR1 SGHDT and CDR2 YYEEEE. The CDR3 DNA sequence: TGTGCCAGCAGTACGGACAGGGGTGCTAACTCCTATAATTCACCCCTCCACTTT. Its translation: CASSTDRGANSYNSPLHF.

The chain recombines TRBV4-2 with TRBJ1-5; 8 bases match TRBD1. Germline V gene lookup returns CDR1 LGHNA and CDR2 YNFKEQ. CDR3 length: 13 amino acids. V dropped 7 bases and J dropped 6; count of bases not matched to a gene: 5. This chain's CDR3 is CASITGGGQPQHF. Written as DNA, the CDR3 is TGTGCCAGCATCACAGGGGGAGGTCAGCCCCAGCATTTT.

The chain employs TRBV29-1 and TRBJ1-1; D is ambiguous. V gave up 7 bases and J gave up 0 bases, with 9 bases separating them. CDR1 is SQVTM, CDR2 ANQGSEA, per germline. This CDR3 spans 12 amino acids. The CDR3 sequence: CSARHLNTEAFF. Here the CDR3 DNA reads TGCAGCGCCAGACATCTGAACACTGAAGCTTTCTTT.

The gene calls are TRBV9 and TRBJ2-7, with D hard to call. Germline V gene sequence: CDR1 SGDLS, CDR2 YYNGEE. The CDR3 sequence is 13 residues long. Trimming shortened V by 3 bases and J by 6 bases, and 13 bases separated the two germline ends. The DNA of the CDR3 is TGTGCCAGCAGCGCAGTACACGGGTCCGAGCAGTACTTC. Its translation is CASSAVHGSEQYF.

The chain links TRBV5-6 to TRBJ2-3; unclear D gene. The CDR3 spans 12 residues. Germline-derived CDR1 and CDR2 are SGHDT and YYEEEE. V gave up 2 bases and J gave up 2 bases, with 3 bases separating them. The CDR3: CASSFVTDTQYF. The CDR3 nucleotides are TGTGCCAGCAGCTTCGTCACAGATACGCAGTATTTT. Full variable domain (rest looked up from reference TRBV5-6 and TRBJ2-3): DAGVTQSPTHLIKTRGQQVTLRCSPKSGHDTVSWYQQALGQGPQFIFQYYEEEERQRGNFPDRFSGHQFPNYSSELNVNALLLGDSALYLCASSFVTDTQYFGPGTRLTVL.

The chain is built from TRBV30 and TRBJ2-7; 8 nucleotides align to TRBD2. The germline gives CDR1 GTSNPN, CDR2 SVGIG (reference sequence). This CDR3 has 13 residues. Trimming took 3 bases from V and 6 from J; bases not matched to a gene: 7. The CDR3, as DNA: TGTGCCTGGAGCCCCGGGGGGGGGCCCGAGCAGTACTTC. Its protein product is CAWSPGGGPEQYF.

This clone was counted between two and nine times. The V gene is TRBV7-9, the J gene TRBJ2-5; either TRBD1 or TRBD2 may fit D (5 bases each). The CDR3 sequence is 16 residues long. The germline V and J ends were trimmed by 3 bases and 5 bases, with 19 bases remaining between them. Germline assignment: CDR1 SEHNR and CDR2 FQNEAQ (reference sequence). The CDR3 bases are TGTGCCAGCAGCTTTCCAACGGGACGCCCACAGGAGACCCAGTACTTC. Amino acid sequence: CASSFPTGRPQETQYF.